This is a list of T cell receptor beta chains from one sample in a study of TIL therapy for anti-PD-1-resistant metastatic lung cancer. The method was immunoSEQ multiplex PCR; TCRdb's version includes in-frame clones alone and lacks a portion of them. The profile shows under 70,000 clones, around 86% of them singletons. The sample consisted of blood, taken at baseline. Receptors were obtained from a person between 25 and 80 years old with non-small cell lung cancer. Both conserved end residues are part of each CDR3. The D gene is left open where the match is weak. The size field is filled for only some rows; it gives once, few, many or a size class.

v_call	j_call	clone_size	d_call	cdr3_aa	cdr3_nt
TRBV5-1	TRBJ2-3	.	TRBD2	CASYSGGARTQYF	TGCGCCAGCTACTCGGGGGGGGCGCGTACGCAGTATTTT
TRBV7-3	TRBJ2-3	.	.	CASSLEGRTDTQYF	TGTGCCAGCAGCTTAGAGGGGCGCACAGATACGCAGTATTTT
TRBV7-9	TRBJ2-5	once	.	CASSLSGLQETQYF	TGTGCCAGCAGCCTCTCGGGCTTACAAGAGACCCAGTACTTC
TRBV5-6	TRBJ1-5	.	.	CASSRRGGNQPQHF	TGTGCCAGCAGCCGGAGGGGAGGCAATCAGCCCCAGCATTTT
TRBV27	TRBJ1-4	.	.	CASSALAGYGEKLFF	TGTGCCAGCAGCGCCCTGGCGGGATATGGTGAAAAACTGTTTTTT
TRBV20-1	TRBJ2-1	.	.	CSASITIGQFF	TGCAGTGCTAGTATAACTATTGGGCAGTTCTTC
TRBV30	TRBJ1-6	.	TRBD1	CAWSSTGANSPLHF	TGTGCCTGGAGTTCAACAGGGGCGAATTCACCCCTCCACTTT
TRBV6-5	TRBJ2-6	.	.	CASKKGGGANVLTF	TGTGCCAGCAAAAAGGGTGGTGGGGCCAACGTCCTGACTTTC
TRBV28	TRBJ2-1	.	TRBD2	CASTSGGGSYNEQFF	TGTGCCAGCACCTCGGGGGGGGGCTCCTACAATGAGCAGTTCTTC
TRBV7-3	TRBJ1-1	.	TRBD1	CASTGVGNTEAFF	TGTGCCAGTACAGGGGTGGGGAACACTGAAGCTTTCTTT
TRBV12-3/TRBV12-4	TRBJ1-5	.	.	CASSLSPQPQHF	TGTGCCAGCAGTTTAAGCCCTCAGCCCCAGCATTTT
TRBV18	TRBJ1-6	.	TRBD1	CASSLTTPGQLRSPLHF	TGTGCCAGCTCACTTACCACCCCGGGACAGCTTCGGTCACCCCTCCACTTT
TRBV7-3	TRBJ2-1	.	.	CASSLNGGSSYNEQFF	TGTGCCAGCAGCTTAAATGGGGGGAGCTCCTACAATGAGCAGTTCTTC
TRBV19	TRBJ1-4	once	.	CASSSPGTPGEKLFF	TGTGCCAGTAGTTCCCCCGGGACGCCTGGGGAAAAACTGTTTTTT
TRBV5-4	TRBJ2-7	.	TRBD2	CASSLAGTGYEQYF	TGTGCCAGCAGCTTAGCGGGAACCGGGTACGAGCAGTACTTC
TRBV24-1	TRBJ1-1	.	.	CATSESTGVNTEAFF	TGTGCCACCAGTGAGTCGACAGGAGTGAACACTGAAGCTTTCTTT
TRBV19	TRBJ1-2	.	TRBD1	CASTPTGNYGYTF	TGTGCCAGCACCCCGACAGGGAACTATGGCTACACCTTC
TRBV19	TRBJ2-5	.	.	CASSPNGGETQYF	TGTGCCAGTAGCCCTAATGGTGGGGAGACCCAGTACTTC
TRBV9	TRBJ2-4	.	.	CASSEGIGEGAKNIQYF	TGTGCCAGCAGCGAGGGGATAGGAGAGGGAGCAAAAAACATTCAGTACTTC
TRBV21-1	TRBJ2-1	.	.	CASSKARRYRRRLAGPFYNEQFF	TGTGCCAGCAGCAAAGCGCGAAGATATCGCAGGCGACTAGCGGGACCATTTTACAATGAGCAGTTCTTC
TRBV6-2/TRBV6-3	TRBJ1-2	.	.	CASSWGGSGSYGYTF	TGTGCCAGCAGCTGGGGGGGCTCAGGGTCCTATGGCTACACCTTC
TRBV28	TRBJ1-6	few	.	CASSPGTGSVSPLHF	TGTGCCAGCAGTCCAGGAACAGGGTCCGTCTCACCCCTCCACTTT
TRBV6-1	TRBJ1-1	.	.	CASSETGEGVNTEAFF	TGTGCCAGCAGTGAAACGGGGGAGGGGGTGAACACTGAAGCTTTCTTT
TRBV3-1/TRBV3-2	TRBJ2-3	.	TRBD2	CASSLGADSGDTQYF	TGTGCCAGCAGCTTGGGAGCCGATAGCGGGGATACGCAGTATTTT
TRBV5-1	TRBJ2-1	.	TRBD2	CASSTPLKTSGSINEQFF	TGCGCCAGCAGCACCCCGCTTAAGACTAGCGGGAGTATAAATGAGCAGTTCTTC
TRBV27	TRBJ1-6	.	TRBD1	CASKRQGVDNSPLHF	TGTGCCAGCAAAAGACAGGGGGTGGATAATTCACCCCTCCACTTT
TRBV27	TRBJ1-1	.	.	CASSLRQGNTEAFF	TGTGCCAGCAGTTTACGGCAGGGGAACACTGAAGCTTTCTTT
TRBV5-6	TRBJ2-3	.	.	CASSLASGTDTQYF	TGTGCCAGCAGCCTTGCTAGCGGCACAGATACGCAGTATTTT
TRBV7-6	TRBJ2-1	.	TRBD1	CASSPLAGQGANEQFF	TGTGCCAGCAGCCCGCTAGCGGGACAGGGGGCCAATGAGCAGTTCTTC
TRBV9	TRBJ1-1	.	TRBD1	CASSPDRGRNTEAFF	TGTGCCAGCAGCCCAGACAGGGGCCGGAACACTGAAGCTTTCTTT
TRBV25-1	TRBJ1-1	.	.	CASSTGTANTEAFF	TGTGCCAGCAGTACAGGGACGGCGAACACTGAAGCTTTCTTT
TRBV6-5	TRBJ1-1	.	.	CASSQGRTNTEAFF	TGTGCCAGCAGTCAGGGACGGACGAACACTGAAGCTTTCTTT
TRBV3-1/TRBV3-2	TRBJ2-7	.	.	CASSHPDYYEQYF	TGTGCCAGCAGTCATCCGGATTACTACGAGCAGTACTTC
TRBV30	TRBJ1-3	.	.	CAWTPPGTGNTIYF	TGTGCCTGGACCCCACCGGGGACCGGAAACACCATATATTTT
TRBV5-1	TRBJ1-2	.	.	CASSLDSPNYGYTF	TGCGCCAGCAGCTTGGACAGCCCGAACTATGGCTACACCTTC
TRBV2	TRBJ1-1	.	.	CASTEQQPLNTEAFF	TGTGCCAGCACCGAACAGCAACCACTGAACACTGAAGCTTTCTTT
TRBV11-2	TRBJ2-5	.	.	CASSLGERETQYF	TGTGCCAGCAGCTTAGGGGAGAGAGAGACCCAGTACTTC
TRBV12-3/TRBV12-4	TRBJ1-2	.	.	CASSLGGIGYTF	TGTGCCAGCAGTTTAGGGGGGATCGGCTACACCTTC
TRBV2	TRBJ2-7	.	TRBD2	CAGAMGLEYEQYF	TGTGCCGGAGCAATGGGACTAGAGTACGAGCAGTACTTC
TRBV3-1/TRBV3-2	TRBJ2-7	few	.	CASRGRNEQYF	TGTGCCAGCAGAGGACGAAACGAGCAGTACTTC
TRBV5-1	TRBJ2-7	few	.	CASSLDGQGHNEQYF	TGCGCCAGCAGCTTGGATGGCCAGGGCCACAACGAGCAGTACTTC
TRBV10-3	TRBJ2-6	.	.	CAISGVSGANVLTF	TGTGCCATCAGTGGGGTCTCTGGGGCCAACGTCCTGACTTTC
TRBV11-2	TRBJ1-5	.	.	CASSLMAGDNQPQHF	TGTGCCAGCAGCTTAATGGCAGGGGACAATCAGCCCCAGCATTTT
TRBV29-1	TRBJ1-1	.	.	CSVGWITGGTEAFF	TGCAGCGTTGGATGGATTACGGGGGGTACTGAAGCTTTCTTT
TRBV27	TRBJ2-5	.	TRBD2	CASSLGGRETQYF	TGTGCCAGCAGTTTAGGCGGGAGAGAGACCCAGTACTTC
TRBV4-1	TRBJ2-7	.	.	CASSLGEFYEQYF	TGCGCCAGCAGCCTGGGGGAGTTCTACGAGCAGTACTTC
TRBV6-5	TRBJ2-2	.	TRBD1	CASRRGQAHGELFF	TGTGCCAGCAGAAGGGGACAGGCTCACGGGGAGCTGTTTTTT
TRBV27	TRBJ2-1	.	.	CASSLMSSYNEQFF	TGTGCCAGCAGTTTAATGAGCTCCTACAATGAGCAGTTCTTC
TRBV5-1	TRBJ2-2	.	.	CASSPQGTSTNTGELFF	TGCGCCAGCAGCCCACAGGGTACTTCTACGAACACCGGGGAGCTGTTTTTT
TRBV24-1	TRBJ1-5	.	.	CATRQGVGQPQHF	TGTGCCACCAGACAGGGTGTCGGCCAGCCCCAGCATTTT
TRBV9	TRBJ1-1	.	.	CASSVAEGAEAFF	TGTGCCAGCAGCGTAGCGGAAGGCGCTGAAGCTTTCTTT
TRBV5-1	TRBJ2-5	.	.	CASAGPGETQYF	TGCGCCAGCGCTGGGCCAGGGGAGACCCAGTACTTC
TRBV2	TRBJ1-2	.	.	CASSGQPQANYGYTF	TGTGCCAGCAGCGGACAGCCCCAAGCTAACTATGGCTACACCTTC